This T cell receptor beta chain comes out of a study of T cell repertoires in cytomegalovirus infection. Study background: CMV epitopes used comprised recently identified HLA-C-restricted ones and well-studied HLA-B-restricted ones. The public TCR beta signatures pointed to both CMV infection and matching HLA type. Study-level points and caveats: HLA-C-restricted, CMV-specific TCR beta clonotypes were dominant ex vivo.

MiXCR was run by TCRdb on the reads, yielding one entry per CDR3 protein. The sample comprises 70,000 to 85,000 distinct CDR3 sequences, around 42% of which are singletons, and more than 85% rests with the top ten. As for this clonotype: The antigen remains unidentified.

V dropped 4 bases and J dropped 7 bases, with 14 bases sitting between them. The germline V gene has CDR1 ENHRY and CDR2 SYGVKD. The CDR3 is 15 residues long. The sequencing used CD8+ T cells from cultured PBMCs, collected from culture after CMV antigen stimulation. This sequence originates from a human donor in good health (CMV status not recorded). Some clones in this sample may be carry-over from other donors' samples. The chain couples TRBV10-3 to TRBJ1-6; D not resolved. The CDR3: CAISGTDGANSPLHF. The CDR3 DNA sequence: TGTGCCATCAGTGGGACCGACGGTGCGAATTCACCCCTCCACTTT.